The rows below give T cell receptor beta chains drawn from one sample of a study of cytotoxic CD8 clonotypes in ibrutinib-treated CLL. This table comes from immunoSEQ multiplex PCR, and its TCRdb copy is limited to in-frame clones, with some not included. There are 200,000 to 250,000 clones in the sample; about four fifths occur only once, and roughly 10% lies in the top ten. The sample here was PBMCs, taken after 12 months of ibrutinib treatment. The source is a human donor with chronic lymphocytic leukemia. The CDR3 runs from the conserved cysteine through the conserved F or W. D genes are given only for firm matches. The size entry is marked missing in some rows and otherwise reads once, few, many or a size class.

V: TRBV13
D: TRBD1
size: .
J: TRBJ2-7
CDR3: CASSLRTGAYEQYF
DNA: TGTGCCAGCAGCTTACGGACAGGGGCTTACGAGCAGTACTTC

V: TRBV5-1
D: .
size: .
J: TRBJ2-1
CDR3: CASTPFTSEESYNEQFF
DNA: TGCGCCAGCACGCCCTTCACTTCCGAGGAGTCCTACAATGAGCAGTTCTTC

V: TRBV7-2
D: .
size: .
J: TRBJ2-7
CDR3: CASSLDAGIVYF
DNA: TGTGCCAGCAGCTTAGATGCGGGTATTGTTTACTTC

V: TRBV28
D: .
size: .
J: TRBJ1-5
CDR3: CASSSSGGNQPQHF
DNA: TGTGCCAGCAGTTCATCAGGGGGCAATCAGCCCCAGCATTTT

V: TRBV6-1
D: .
size: .
J: TRBJ2-6
CDR3: CASSDGGTGANVLTF
DNA: TGTGCCAGCAGTGATGGGGGGACTGGGGCCAACGTCCTGACTTTC

V: TRBV7-9
D: .
size: few
J: TRBJ2-3
CDR3: CASSTRDTITDTQYF
DNA: TGTGCCAGCAGCACCCGGGACACCATCACAGATACGCAGTATTTT

V: TRBV5-1
D: .
size: .
J: TRBJ1-4
CDR3: CASSRGINEKLFF
DNA: TGCGCCAGCTCGCGAGGGATTAATGAAAAACTGTTTTTT

V: TRBV21-1
D: .
size: .
J: TRBJ2-1
CDR3: CASSDDRGQVRHNEQFF
DNA: TGTGCCAGCAGCGACGATCGAGGACAGGTGAGACACAATGAGCAGTTCTTC

V: TRBV28
D: .
size: few
J: TRBJ1-2
CDR3: CASSLTDSNYGYTF
DNA: TGTGCCAGCAGTTTAACAGACTCTAACTATGGCTACACCTTC

V: TRBV4-1
D: .
size: once
J: TRBJ2-7
CDR3: CASSQDTGGYEQYF
DNA: TGCGCCAGCAGCCAAGATACTGGGGGCTACGAGCAGTACTTC

V: TRBV13
D: .
size: .
J: TRBJ2-3
CDR3: CASSWGIPSTDTQYF
DNA: TGTGCCAGCAGCTGGGGTATTCCTAGCACAGATACGCAGTATTTT

V: TRBV5-4
D: .
size: .
J: TRBJ2-7
CDR3: CASSSNRGSGYEQYF
DNA: TGTGCCAGCAGCTCCAACCGAGGGAGTGGCTACGAGCAGTACTTC

V: TRBV20-1
D: .
size: .
J: TRBJ1-2
CDR3: CSATAQGYTF
DNA: TGCAGTGCTACGGCCCAGGGCTACACCTTC

V: TRBV4-1
D: TRBD2
size: .
J: TRBJ2-1
CDR3: CASSLRSGDSYNEQFF
DNA: TGCGCCAGCAGCCTGAGGAGCGGGGACTCCTACAATGAGCAGTTCTTC

V: TRBV5-1
D: .
size: .
J: TRBJ2-6
CDR3: CASSLDSGANVLTF
DNA: TGCGCCAGCAGCTTGGACTCTGGGGCCAACGTCCTGACTTTC

V: TRBV30
D: .
size: .
J: TRBJ1-4
CDR3: CAWGGEKLFF
DNA: TGTGCCTGGGGGGGAGAAAAACTGTTTTTT

V: TRBV10-3
D: .
size: .
J: TRBJ2-7
CDR3: CAIRWPGTYEQYF
DNA: TGTGCCATCAGGTGGCCAGGCACCTACGAGCAGTACTTC

V: TRBV2
D: .
size: .
J: TRBJ2-7
CDR3: CASRDSLDYEQYF
DNA: TGTGCCAGCAGGGACAGTTTAGACTACGAGCAGTACTTC

V: TRBV6-4
D: TRBD2
size: .
J: TRBJ2-7
CDR3: CASSEYSGGEQYF
DNA: TGTGCCAGCAGTGAGTACTCGGGGGGCGAGCAGTACTTC

V: TRBV29-1
D: TRBD1
size: once
J: TRBJ1-2
CDR3: CSAQDRGGHGYTF
DNA: TGCAGCGCCCAGGACAGGGGGGGTCATGGCTACACCTTC

V: TRBV5-4
D: .
size: .
J: TRBJ2-7
CDR3: CASSAGLTFDEQYF
DNA: TGTGCCAGCAGCGCCGGACTTACGTTCGACGAGCAGTACTTC

V: TRBV18
D: .
size: .
J: TRBJ2-5
CDR3: CASSPGTGRVQETQYF
DNA: TGTGCCAGCTCACCAGGTACGGGGAGAGTCCAAGAGACCCAGTACTTC

V: TRBV5-1
D: .
size: .
J: TRBJ1-1
CDR3: CASRSNRDPNTEAFF
DNA: TGCGCCAGCAGGTCGAACAGGGACCCGAACACTGAAGCTTTCTTT

V: TRBV14
D: TRBD1
size: .
J: TRBJ2-5
CDR3: CASSLGDRALGETQYF
DNA: TGTGCCAGCAGCCTAGGGGACAGGGCTCTCGGAGAGACCCAGTACTTC

V: TRBV7-9
D: .
size: .
J: TRBJ1-1
CDR3: CASSPSGGGTEAFF
DNA: TGTGCCAGCAGCCCCTCCGGGGGTGGGACTGAAGCTTTCTTT

V: TRBV19
D: .
size: .
J: TRBJ2-5
CDR3: CASSGREQETQYF
DNA: TGTGCCAGTAGCGGGCGGGAACAAGAGACCCAGTACTTC

V: TRBV2
D: .
size: .
J: TRBJ2-7
CDR3: CATHPGWLTTEQYF
DNA: TGTGCCACCCACCCAGGGTGGCTAACCACCGAGCAGTACTTC

V: TRBV5-6
D: .
size: .
J: TRBJ2-7
CDR3: CASSLGFSEQYF
DNA: TGTGCCAGCAGCTTGGGTTTCTCCGAGCAGTACTTC

V: TRBV11-2
D: TRBD2
size: once
J: TRBJ2-3
CDR3: CASSSSGGRTDTQYF
DNA: TGTGCCAGCAGCTCTAGCGGGGGCCGCACAGATACGCAGTATTTT

V: TRBV5-4
D: TRBD1
size: .
J: TRBJ2-7
CDR3: CASSLTGNEQYF
DNA: TGTGCCAGCAGCCTGACAGGGAACGAGCAGTACTTC

V: TRBV29-1
D: TRBD2
size: .
J: TRBJ2-7
CDR3: CSVSLAGTYEQYF
DNA: TGCAGCGTTTCGCTAGCGGGGACCTACGAGCAGTACTTC

V: TRBV11-3
D: .
size: .
J: TRBJ1-1
CDR3: CASSPSRGTEAFF
DNA: TGTGCCAGCAGCCCTAGTCGGGGCACTGAAGCTTTCTTT

V: TRBV5-1
D: TRBD1
size: .
J: TRBJ1-2
CDR3: CASSLEGQVYGYTF
DNA: TGCGCCAGCAGCTTGGAGGGACAGGTCTATGGCTACACCTTC

V: TRBV11-2
D: .
size: .
J: TRBJ2-5
CDR3: CASSLASRGVLAQYF
DNA: TGTGCCAGCAGCTTAGCCAGCAGGGGTGTACTGGCCCAGTACTTC

V: TRBV2
D: TRBD2
size: .
J: TRBJ2-6
CDR3: CASSVGRGSGANVLTF
DNA: TGTGCCAGCAGTGTAGGGAGGGGCTCTGGGGCCAACGTCCTGACTTTC

V: TRBV19
D: .
size: .
J: TRBJ1-2
CDR3: CASSLTREVYGYTF
DNA: TGTGCCAGTAGCCTGACCCGGGAGGTCTATGGCTACACCTTC

V: TRBV6-1
D: .
size: .
J: TRBJ2-1
CDR3: CASNTGGGEQFF
DNA: TGTGCCAGCAATACAGGGGGGGGTGAGCAGTTCTTC

V: TRBV18
D: TRBD2
size: .
J: TRBJ2-2
CDR3: CASSPRGTSGRGNTGELFF
DNA: TGTGCCAGCTCACCTCGGGGGACTAGCGGGAGAGGGAACACCGGGGAGCTGTTTTTT

V: TRBV5-4
D: TRBD2
size: .
J: TRBJ2-3
CDR3: CASSSGGLHTDTQYF
DNA: TGTGCCAGCAGTAGCGGGGGGCTACACACAGATACGCAGTATTTT

V: TRBV19
D: .
size: once
J: TRBJ2-7
CDR3: CASSPGPAHYEQYF
DNA: TGTGCCAGTAGCCCGGGGCCAGCCCACTACGAGCAGTACTTC

V: TRBV18
D: .
size: .
J: TRBJ1-1
CDR3: CASSPLAESTEAFF
DNA: TGTGCCAGCTCACCATTAGCGGAGAGCACTGAAGCTTTCTTT

V: TRBV2
D: TRBD2
size: .
J: TRBJ2-1
CDR3: CASSVARGALSTYNEQFF
DNA: TGTGCCAGCAGTGTTGCGCGGGGGGCCCTATCGACCTACAATGAGCAGTTCTTC

V: TRBV11-2
D: TRBD2
size: few
J: TRBJ2-3
CDR3: CASSLDSGLAANSDTDTQYF
DNA: TGTGCCAGCAGCTTAGATTCTGGACTAGCGGCAAACTCCGACACAGATACGCAGTATTTT

V: TRBV5-4
D: .
size: .
J: TRBJ1-1
CDR3: CASSLAGGVMNTEAFF
DNA: TGTGCCAGCAGCTTGGCTGGGGGCGTCATGAACACTGAAGCTTTCTTT